A single sample is the source of the 26 T cell receptor beta chains below, sequenced in a study of blood T cell repertoires in COVID-19. Generated by immunoSEQ multiplex PCR, the TCRdb table keeps only in-frame clones and is missing some. Found here are approximately 32,000 clones, 85% to 90% of them singletons; the top ten hold roughly a quarter. The sequenced sample consisted of peripheral blood. The origin of the receptors is a human donor in a cohort sampled during active COVID-19.

To note about this clone: The sample carries other DNA sequences with the same CDR3. This chain uses TRBV18 with TRBJ1-6; the match to TRBD1 covers 7 bases. Germline lookup yields CDR1 KGHSH and CDR2 LQKENI. There are 15 residues in the CDR3. J gave up 6 bases and V 2 bases, and 4 bases lay outside the gene matches. CDR3 in DNA: TGTGCCAGCTCACCAGGTGGGGACAGTAATTCACCCCTCCACTTT. Protein sequence: CASSPGGDSNSPLHF.

The chain combines TRBV5-1 with TRBJ1-1; a weak D match, TRBD1 (6 bases). There are 14 residues in the CDR3. V dropped 2 bases and J dropped 4 bases, with 12 bases sitting between them. CDR1 SGHRS and CDR2 YFSETQ come from the germline V gene. The DNA for the CDR3 is TGCGCCAGCAGCTTACAGGGAGGGGGCACTGAAGCTTTCTTT. This codes for CASSLQGGGTEAFF.

The chain is built from TRBV19 and TRBJ2-2, with D perhaps matching TRBD1 (5 bases). V was shortened by 8 bases and J by 6 bases, with 13 bases between the two germline ends. This CDR3 has 13 residues. CDR1 and CDR2 from the germline V gene are LNHDA and SQIVND (reference sequence). Here the CDR3 reads CASGTWGSGELFF. DNA of the CDR3: TGTGCCAGTGGAACGTGGGGCTCCGGGGAGCTGTTTTTT.

This sequence joins TRBV29-1 and TRBJ2-7, with D possibly being TRBD1 (5 bases). The V end was cut by 7 bases, the J end by 3 bases, with 19 bases between. Germline V lookup: CDR1 SQVTM, CDR2 ANQGSEA. CDR3 size: 14 residues. The CDR3 loop reads CSENPDREYYEQYF. CDR3 DNA: TGCAGCGAAAACCCTGACAGAGAATACTACGAGCAGTACTTC.

The chain links TRBV4-1 to TRBJ1-2, with D perhaps matching TRBD1 (5 bases). This CDR3 spans 14 amino acids. V lost 0 bases and J lost 4, with 9 bases in between. Germline V gene sequence: CDR1 MGHRA, CDR2 YSYEKL. CDR3 in amino acids: CASSQEGQGYGYTF. The CDR3 region has the DNA TGCGCCAGCAGCCAAGAGGGGCAGGGCTATGGCTACACCTTC.

The J gene is TRBJ1-1, the V gene TRBV9, with a weak D call TRBD1 (5 bases). Germline assignment: CDR1 SGDLS and CDR2 YYNGEE. V was clipped by 0 bases and J by 10 bases, with 22 bases between them. The CDR3 has 16 residues. The CDR3 reads CASSVGAGLPSLGAFF. CDR3 DNA sequence: TGTGCCAGCAGCGTAGGGGCAGGGTTGCCTTCGCTTGGAGCTTTCTTT.

The gene calls are TRBV19 and TRBJ2-3, with TRBD2 identical over 9 bases. The trim removed 1 base at V and 4 bases at J, leaving 9 bases unmatched. This CDR3 contains 17 residues. Germline values: CDR1 LNHDA, CDR2 SQIVND (reference sequence). The CDR3 DNA sequence: TGTGCCAGTAGTATAGGCTGGGCGGGGGGGCAACCAGATACGCAGTATTTT. Residues: CASSIGWAGGQPDTQYF.

This chain links TRBV6-5 with TRBJ2-7, with 7 bases matching TRBD2. The CDR3 totals 14 residues. The junction had 6 bases not matched to a gene; V was cut back by 4 bases and J by 3 bases. From germline, CDR1 is MNHEY and CDR2 SVGAGI. The CDR3, as DNA: TGTGCCAGCAGTTTAGCGGGTTTGGACTACGAGCAGTACTTC. It translates to CASSLAGLDYEQYF.

The V and J genes are TRBV7-9 and TRBJ2-7; D ambiguous. Trimming took off 3 bases at V and 0 bases at J, with 3 bases between the two ends. CDR1 is SEHNR, CDR2 FQNEAQ, per germline (reference sequence). The CDR3 extends over 12 amino acids. The CDR3 nucleotides are TGTGCCAGCAGCTTGAGCTCCTACGAGCAGTACTTC. Amino acids: CASSLSSYEQYF.

V gene TRBV7-2 combines with J gene TRBJ1-1; 8 bases align to TRBD1. The length of the CDR3 is 14 residues. Germline V gene sequence: CDR1 SGHTA, CDR2 FQGNSA. Trimming took 2 bases from V and 6 from J; bases not matched to a gene: 5. CDR3 in amino acids: CASSLQGAGAEAFF. The CDR3 nucleotides are TGTGCCAGCAGCTTACAGGGGGCGGGCGCTGAAGCTTTCTTT.

This sequence joins TRBV9 and TRBJ1-5, with TRBD1 matching over 7 bases. Germline lookup yields CDR1 SGDLS and CDR2 YYNGEE. V lost 4 bases to trimming and J lost 0 bases; unmatched junction nucleotides: 13. The CDR3 has 18 residues. The CDR3 sequence is CASSPRDSEIYSNQPQHF. For the CDR3, the DNA is TGTGCCAGCAGCCCCCGGGACAGCGAGATTTATAGCAATCAGCCCCAGCATTTT.

The gene calls are TRBV19 and TRBJ1-1; 10 bases line up with TRBD1. This CDR3 contains 16 residues. With 6 bases clipped from V and 6 bases from J, the junction kept 13 bases outside the gene matches. CDR1 and CDR2 from the germline V gene are LNHDA and SQIVND (reference sequence). In DNA, the CDR3 is TGTGCCAGTAGCAACGAGATGGGGACAGGGGTCCCTGAAGCTTTCTTT. Translation: CASSNEMGTGVPEAFF.

The chain couples TRBV12-3 or TRBV12-4 to TRBJ2-3; D is uncertain. Trimming pared 3 bases from V and 0 bases from J, leaving 4 bases between. CDR3 length: 13 residues. CDR3 protein: CASSFQSTDTQYF. DNA of the CDR3: TGTGCCAGCAGTTTCCAGAGCACAGATACGCAGTATTTT.

The chain's CDR3 is CASSPPSPAGNTIYF. As DNA, the CDR3 is TGTGCCAGCTCACCACCGAGCCCGGCTGGAAACACCATATATTTT. The chain employs TRBV18 and TRBJ1-3; D not certain. The germline gives CDR1 KGHSH, CDR2 LQKENI. CDR3 size: 15 residues. Between the trimmed V and J ends, which lost 0 bases and 2 bases, there was a span of 8 bases.

This clone came up a few times. The J gene is TRBJ2-7, the V gene TRBV9; 7 positions match TRBD1. In germline, CDR1 is SGDLS, CDR2 YYNGEE. V lost 4 bases to trimming and J lost 4 bases; unmatched junction nucleotides: 8. The CDR3 runs 14 residues. The CDR3 loop is CASSKGAGGYEQYF. DNA for the CDR3: TGTGCCAGCAGCAAAGGGGCAGGGGGTTACGAGCAGTACTTC.

This clone was found a few times. The chain joins TRBV6-2 or TRBV6-3 to TRBJ2-7, with D maybe TRBD1 (6 bases). Per the germline V gene, CDR1 is MNHEY and CDR2 is SVGEGT. The CDR3 runs to 14 residues. Trimming removed 6 bases at V and 0 bases at J, with 12 bases between. CDR3 residues: CASSHGQYSYEQYF. The DNA for the CDR3 is TGTGCCAGCAGCCACGGACAGTACTCCTACGAGCAGTACTTC.

The V gene is TRBV18, the J gene TRBJ2-7; the match to TRBD1 covers 11 bases. Germline-derived CDR1 and CDR2 are KGHSH and LQKENI. Losses at the gene ends were 6 bases for V and 6 bases for J; bases not matched to a gene: 4. This CDR3 contains 13 residues. The CDR3 spells CASSGTGGGEQYF. The CDR3 DNA reads TGTGCCAGCTCCGGGACAGGGGGAGGCGAGCAGTACTTC. The full variable domain, with the rest looked up from reference TRBV18 and TRBJ2-7, is NAGVMQNPRHLVRRRGQEARLRCSPMKGHSHVYWYRQLPEEGLKFMVYLQKENIIDESGMPKERFSAEFPKEGPSILRIQQVVRGDSAAYFCASSGTGGGEQYFGPGTRLTVT.

The chain links TRBV7-6 to TRBJ2-1, with 11 bases lining up with TRBD2. J was trimmed by 6 bases and V by 1 base; bases with no gene match: 5. The CDR3 is 16 amino acids. Germline V gene data show CDR1 as SGHVS and CDR2 as FNYEAQ. The CDR3 nucleotides are TGTGCCAGCAGCTTAGGGGTAGCGGGGGGGCGCAATGAGCAGTTCTTC. This codes for CASSLGVAGGRNEQFF.

This sequence joins TRBV11-3 and TRBJ2-2; 16 positions match TRBD2. The CDR3 sequence is 17 residues long. Germline CDR1 is SGHNT and CDR2 is YENEEA. Losses at the gene ends were 5 bases for V and 6 bases for J; bases not matched to a gene: 6. DNA of the CDR3: TGTGCCAGCAGCCCGGGACTAGCGGGGGGGCCGCCCGGGGAGCTGTTTTTT. Amino acids: CASSPGLAGGPPGELFF.

The chain recombines TRBV24-1 with TRBJ2-2; TRBD2 agrees at 14 bases. From germline, CDR1 is KGHDR and CDR2 SFDVKD. With 3 bases clipped from V and 8 bases from J, the junction kept 7 bases outside the gene matches. CDR3 length equals 17 residues. CDR3 DNA: TGTGCCACCAGTGATCCCGGACTAGCGGGGGGCCGTGGGGAGCTGTTTTTT. Its translation is CATSDPGLAGGRGELFF.

The V call is TRBV6-6, the J call TRBJ1-4; 7 bases line up with TRBD1. The germline V gene has CDR1 MNHNY and CDR2 SVGAGI (reference sequence). After removal of 5 bases from V and 0 bases from J, the junction contained 9 bases not matched to a gene. The CDR3 extends over 17 amino acids. CDR3 in DNA: TGTGCCAGCAGTCACAGACGGGACAGTTCAACTAATGAAAAACTGTTTTTT. Amino acids: CASSHRRDSSTNEKLFF.

This chain connects TRBV5-1 to TRBJ2-3; 9 bases map to TRBD1. CDR1 and CDR2 from the germline V gene are SGHRS and YFSETQ. This CDR3 contains 16 residues. Trimming took 3 bases from V and 4 from J; bases not matched to a gene: 9. The CDR3: CASSSTGGSGADTQYF. DNA of the CDR3: TGCGCCAGCAGCTCAACAGGGGGCTCGGGGGCAGATACGCAGTATTTT. The full variable domain, completed using reference TRBV5-1 and TRBJ2-3, is KAGVTQTPRYLIKTRGQQVTLSCSPISGHRSVSWYQQTPGQGLQFLFEYFSETQRNKGNFPGRFSGRQFSNSRSEMNVSTLELGDSALYLCASSSTGGSGADTQYFGPGTRLTVL.

V is TRBV3-1 (or the pseudogene TRBV3-2) and J is TRBJ2-7, with 8 positions matching TRBD1. Germline V CDR1 and CDR2: LGHDT, YNNKEL (reference sequence). V trimming: 6 bases; J trimming: 1 base; junction bases outside the gene matches: 5. The CDR3 sequence is 14 residues long. The CDR3 coding sequence is TGTGCCAGCAGTAAGGACAGGGTGTCCTACGAGCAGTACTTC. This sequence encodes CASSKDRVSYEQYF.

V and J are TRBV19 and TRBJ2-3; D is possibly TRBD1 (7 bases). This CDR3 is 15 amino acids long. Germline V lookup: CDR1 LNHDA, CDR2 SQIVND (reference sequence). V was cut by 3 bases and J by 4 bases, with 14 bases left in between. Here the CDR3 reads CASSITRGEADTQYF. CDR3 bases: TGTGCCAGTAGTATTACCAGGGGGGAGGCAGATACGCAGTATTTT.

The rearrangement links TRBV6-5 to TRBJ1-1; D remains unclear. Trimming took off 0 bases at V and 5 bases at J, with 10 bases between the two ends. Germline V gene lookup returns CDR1 MNHEY and CDR2 SVGAGI. CDR3 length equals 14 residues. The CDR3 nucleotides are TGTGCCAGCAGTTACTCGGTTGCTAGGACTGAAGCTTTCTTT. It codes for CASSYSVARTEAFF.

This clone was detected a few times. CDR3 protein: CASSLGRNQPQHF. CDR3 coding DNA: TGTGCCAGCAGCTTGGGGAGGAATCAGCCCCAGCATTTT. The V gene is TRBV5-4, the J gene TRBJ1-5; D unclear. The CDR3 loop spans 13 amino acids. The germline V and J ends were trimmed by 0 bases and 4 bases, with 5 bases remaining between them. Germline lookup yields CDR1 SGHNT and CDR2 YYREEE (reference sequence).